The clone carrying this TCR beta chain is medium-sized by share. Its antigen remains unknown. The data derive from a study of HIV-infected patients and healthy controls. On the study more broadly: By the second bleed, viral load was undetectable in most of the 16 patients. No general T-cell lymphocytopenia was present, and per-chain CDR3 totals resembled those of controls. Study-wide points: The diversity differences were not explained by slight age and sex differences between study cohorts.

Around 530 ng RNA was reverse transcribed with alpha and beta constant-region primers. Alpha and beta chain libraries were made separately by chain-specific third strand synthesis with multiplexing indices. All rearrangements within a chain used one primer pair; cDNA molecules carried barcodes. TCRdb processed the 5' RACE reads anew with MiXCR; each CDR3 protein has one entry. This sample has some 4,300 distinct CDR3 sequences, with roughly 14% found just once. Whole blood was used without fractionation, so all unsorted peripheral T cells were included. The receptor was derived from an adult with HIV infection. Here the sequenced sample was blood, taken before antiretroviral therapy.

The DNA for the CDR3 is TGTGCCAGCAGTCAAGGGATATCTAGCACAGATACGCAGTATTTT. Its protein is CASSQGISSTDTQYF. The J gene is TRBJ2-3, the V gene TRBV28; D gene ambiguous. The V gene lost 5 bases and the J gene lost 0 bases, with 12 bases spanning the gap. The CDR3 has 15 amino acids. Per germline, CDR1 MDHEN and CDR2 SYDVKM.